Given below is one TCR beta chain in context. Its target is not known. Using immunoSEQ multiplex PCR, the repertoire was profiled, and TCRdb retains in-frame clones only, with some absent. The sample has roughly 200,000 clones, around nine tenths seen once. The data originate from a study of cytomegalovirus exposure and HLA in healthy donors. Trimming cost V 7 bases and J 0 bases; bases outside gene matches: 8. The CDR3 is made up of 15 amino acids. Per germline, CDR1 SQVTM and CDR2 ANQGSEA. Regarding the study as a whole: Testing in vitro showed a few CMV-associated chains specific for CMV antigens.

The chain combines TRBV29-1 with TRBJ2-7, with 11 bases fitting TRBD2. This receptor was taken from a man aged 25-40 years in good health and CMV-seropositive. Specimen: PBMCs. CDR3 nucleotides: TGCAGCGCCGTAAGAGGGACTAGCGGCTCCTACGAGCAGTACTTC. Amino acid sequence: CSAVRGTSGSYEQYF.